Below are 31 T cell receptor beta chains sequenced from a single sample in a study of early T cells in non-severe SARS-CoV-2 infection. A single record per CDR3 protein comes from TCRdb applying MiXCR to the 5' RACE reads. The sample has some 57,000 distinct CDR3 sequences, about a tenth seen once; the top ten hold less than 25%. The sequenced material came from whole blood. The receptors stem from an adult who was a healthcare worker with PCR-confirmed SARS-CoV-2 infection or an uninfected control (not recorded which).

This clonotype was picked up many times. This chain links TRBV4-1 with TRBJ2-7; D not resolved. CDR1 is MGHRA, CDR2 YSYEKL, per germline. The CDR3 consists of 16 residues. Between the trimmed V and J ends, which lost 4 bases and 5 bases, there was a span of 21 bases. The CDR3 DNA follows: TGCGCCAGCAGCCCAGGACCCAACGCCCGTTTTAACGAGCAGTACTTC. Translating gives CASSPGPNARFNEQYF.

This rearrangement joins TRBV3-1 to TRBJ1-2; D ambiguous. The CDR3 sequence is 14 residues long. Trimming shortened V by 4 bases and J by 2 bases, and 11 bases separated the two germline ends. The V gene's germline CDR1 is LGHDT and CDR2 YNNKEL (reference sequence). As DNA, the CDR3 is TGTGCCAGCAGCCTAGGGTTGTGGAACTATGGCTACACCTTC. This gives the protein CASSLGLWNYGYTF.

This clonotype was counted ten times or more. The chain links TRBV14 to TRBJ2-1; a weak D match, TRBD2 (6 bases). The CDR3 runs 13 residues. In germline, CDR1 is SGHDN, CDR2 FVKESK. The germline V and J ends were trimmed by 2 bases and 11 bases, with 13 bases remaining between them. This CDR3 is CASSQNNGGKQFF. The CDR3 nucleotides read TGTGCCAGCAGCCAAAATAACGGGGGAAAGCAGTTCTTC.

This clonotype was seen only a few times. V usage is TRBV7-3 and J usage is TRBJ2-5; possible D gene TRBD2, 6 bases. CDR1 SGHTA and CDR2 FQGTGA come from the germline V gene. The CDR3 loop spans 14 amino acids. With 5 bases removed from V and 2 bases from J, the gap between germline ends came to 12 bases. DNA of the CDR3: TGTGCCAGCAGCCCCGGCCGGGGGCAAGAGACCCAGTACTTC. Its translation is CASSPGRGQETQYF.

The rearrangement joins TRBV5-1 to TRBJ2-3; possibly TRBD1 for D (6 bases). CDR3 length: 15 amino acids. The germline V gene has CDR1 SGHRS and CDR2 YFSETQ. V shed 5 bases and J shed 0 bases, with 13 bases lying between them. The CDR3 region is CASSSGTTSTDTQYF. The DNA of the CDR3 is TGCGCCAGCAGTTCCGGGACAACAAGCACAGATACGCAGTATTTT.

As concerns this clonotype: Just one base apart from a much larger clone, this may be a read error. The chain is built from TRBV10-3 and TRBJ2-1; 9 bases agree with TRBD1. Unmatched junction bases numbered 10, after V lost 5 bases and J lost 8 bases. In germline, CDR1 is ENHRY, CDR2 SYGVKD. The CDR3 length is 15 residues. The chain's CDR3 is CAISRSRTGDDEQFF. DNA of the CDR3: TGTGCCATCAGTAGGTCTCGGACAGGGGACGATGAGCAGTTCTTC.

This clonotype was picked up a small number of times. The rearrangement joins TRBV15 to TRBJ2-7; D is undetermined. The CDR3 totals 13 residues. Trimming removed 1 base from V and 3 bases from J, with 7 bases in between. From germline, CDR1 is LNHNV and CDR2 YYDKDF (reference sequence). CDR3 nucleotide sequence: TGTGCCACCAGCAGAGGAACTTTCTACGAGCAGTACTTC. It translates to CATSRGTFYEQYF.

This clonotype was counted a few times. The chain joins TRBV12-5 to TRBJ1-6; 8 bases fit TRBD1. V shed 6 bases and J 2 bases; nucleotides not matched to a gene: 3. The CDR3 extends over 15 amino acids. Germline CDR1 reads LGHNT; CDR2 reads FRNRAP. In DNA form, the CDR3 reads TGTGCTAGTGGGACAGGGGAAGCCTATAATTCACCCCTCCACTTT. This codes for CASGTGEAYNSPLHF.

This clonotype was seen only a few times. The chain combines TRBV18 with TRBJ2-5, with D hard to call. The V end was cut by 3 bases, the J end by 5 bases, with 10 bases between. The germline V gene has CDR1 KGHSH and CDR2 LQKENI. CDR3 length: 13 residues. This CDR3 reads CASSPVGAETQYF. CDR3 nucleotide sequence: TGTGCCAGCTCACCCGTTGGAGCGGAGACCCAGTACTTC.

This clonotype was detected ten times or more. The gene calls are TRBV12-3 or TRBV12-4 and TRBJ1-1, with D maybe TRBD1 (6 bases). This CDR3 has 14 residues. Between the trimmed V and J ends, which lost 5 bases and 6 bases, there was a span of 16 bases. CDR3 coding DNA: TGTGCCAGCAGTAGAACAGGGAGGGTCGCTGAAGCTTTCTTT. Its protein product is CASSRTGRVAEAFF.

This clonotype was detected only a few times. The rearrangement uses TRBV7-9 and TRBJ2-3; unclear D gene. The ends were cut back, 3 bases at V and 2 bases at J, with 6 bases in the middle. Germline lookup yields CDR1 SEHNR and CDR2 FQNEAQ (reference sequence). CDR3 size: 13 residues. The CDR3 nucleotides read TGTGCCAGCAGCTTTGACTCCACAGATACGCAGTATTTT. Its protein product is CASSFDSTDTQYF.

The rearrangement uses TRBV4-1 and TRBJ2-3; TRBD2 matches at 8 bases. Germline loops: CDR1 MGHRA, CDR2 YSYEKL. The CDR3 covers 17 residues. V was pared by 1 base and J by 5 bases, with 11 bases of the junction left unmatched. CDR3 sequence (DNA): TGCGCCAGCAGCCAAGCTAGACGGGGGGGCTTCAGAGATACGCAGTATTTT. It yields the protein CASSQARRGGFRDTQYF.

The chain uses TRBV5-1 and TRBJ2-3; 8 bases agree with TRBD1. V lost 1 base and J lost 3; bases outside the gene matches: 13. Germline-derived CDR1 and CDR2 are SGHRS and YFSETQ. This CDR3 has 18 amino acids. This CDR3 reads CASSLRGGQGWATDTQYF. CDR3 nucleotides: TGCGCCAGCAGCTTGCGGGGTGGACAGGGATGGGCGACAGATACGCAGTATTTT.

This clonotype was seen repeatedly, ten times or more. The rearrangement links TRBV6-2 or TRBV6-3 to TRBJ2-3, with 9 positions matching TRBD2. The J segment lost 0 bases and the V segment lost 2 bases, leaving 12 bases of the junction unmatched. Germline lookup yields CDR1 MNHEY and CDR2 SVGEGT. The CDR3 is 19 residues long. The CDR3: CASSYGLAGNFSSTDTQYF. The CDR3 DNA follows: TGTGCCAGCAGTTACGGGCTAGCGGGGAATTTCTCAAGCACAGATACGCAGTATTTT.

This clonotype has ten or more counts. The chain links TRBV7-9 to TRBJ2-3; either TRBD1 or TRBD2 may fit D (5 bases each). The CDR3 sequence is 13 residues long. Trimming pared 5 bases from V and 6 bases from J, leaving 12 bases between. Germline CDR1 SEHNR, CDR2 FQNEAQ (reference sequence). The CDR3 spells CASSEWGPDTQYF. The CDR3 coding sequence is TGTGCCAGCAGCGAGTGGGGACCCGATACGCAGTATTTT.

A few counts support this clonotype. This chain uses TRBV14 with TRBJ2-4; D is possibly TRBD2 (6 bases). V lost 1 base and J 0 bases, leaving 7 bases between the germline ends. Per germline, CDR1 SGHDN and CDR2 FVKESK. The CDR3 is 15 residues long. CDR3 sequence reads: CASSQGGTAKNIQYF. The CDR3 DNA follows: TGTGCCAGCAGCCAAGGCGGGACAGCCAAAAACATTCAGTACTTC.

This clonotype was seen only a few times. V gene TRBV20-1 combines with J gene TRBJ2-3, with 7 bases aligning to TRBD2. CDR3 length: 12 amino acids. In germline, CDR1 is DFQATT, CDR2 SNEGSKA (reference sequence). Germline trimming cut 3 bases from V and 3 bases from J; bases unmatched to any gene: 0. CDR3 nucleotides: TGCAGTGCTAGCGGGGGGACAGATACGCAGTATTTT. Its translation is CSASGGTDTQYF.

The rearrangement joins TRBV20-1 to TRBJ2-2; tentative D call: TRBD2 (6 bases). Trimming pared 1 base from V and 4 bases from J, leaving 13 bases between. CDR1 is DFQATT and CDR2 is SNEGSKA in the germline V gene (reference sequence). The CDR3 is made up of 15 amino acids. CDR3 DNA sequence: TGCAGTGCTAGAGTGGAGGGGCAGGCCACCGGGGAGCTGTTTTTT. Protein: CSARVEGQATGELFF.

This clonotype was found many times. The V call is TRBV9, the J call TRBJ1-1; 9 bases map to TRBD1. This CDR3 is 15 amino acids long. Germline V gives CDR1 SGDLS, CDR2 YYNGEE. Losses at the gene ends were 4 bases for V and 5 bases for J; bases not matched to a gene: 9. The CDR3 here is CASSPLDRGRTEAFF. The DNA for the CDR3 is TGTGCCAGCAGCCCCCTGGACAGGGGTAGAACTGAAGCTTTCTTT.

This clonotype was counted only a few times. The chain couples TRBV4-2 to TRBJ2-1; D might be TRBD1 (6 bases). The length of the CDR3 is 16 residues. From germline, CDR1 is LGHNA and CDR2 YNFKEQ. V lost 0 bases to trimming and J lost 8 bases, with 17 bases between them. This CDR3 is CASSQDQVGRGYEQFF. In DNA form, the CDR3 reads TGTGCCAGCAGCCAAGATCAGGTTGGCAGGGGTTATGAGCAGTTCTTC.

The V call is TRBV5-1, the J call TRBJ1-6, with 7 bases fitting TRBD1. This CDR3 region has 14 residues. V lost 5 bases to trimming and J lost 7 bases; unmatched junction nucleotides: 6. Germline V gives CDR1 SGHRS, CDR2 YFSETQ. The CDR3 spells CASRETGTNSPLHF. CDR3 nucleotides: TGCGCCAGCAGGGAGACAGGGACCAATTCACCCCTCCACTTT. The entire variable domain, with the rest obtained from reference TRBV5-1 and TRBJ1-6, is as follows: KAGVTQTPRYLIKTRGQQVTLSCSPISGHRSVSWYQQTPGQGLQFLFEYFSETQRNKGNFPGRFSGRQFSNSRSEMNVSTLELGDSALYLCASRETGTNSPLHFGNGTRLTVT.

This clonotype came up many times. The chain recombines TRBV10-2 with TRBJ2-2; D perhaps matches TRBD2 (6 bases). This CDR3 has 14 residues. Germline CDR1 is WSHSY and CDR2 is SAAADI. Trimming cost V 4 bases and J 6 bases, with 12 bases left between them. CDR3 protein: CASSGLARAGELFF. In DNA, the CDR3 is TGCGCCAGCAGTGGCCTAGCGAGAGCCGGGGAGCTGTTTTTT.

This clonotype was recorded a few times. The genes are TRBV3-1 and TRBJ2-2; D unclear. This CDR3 spans 13 amino acids. V lost 0 bases, J lost 6 bases, and 5 bases lay in between. Germline V gene sequence: CDR1 LGHDT, CDR2 YNNKEL (reference sequence). Here the CDR3 reads CASSQDYAGELFF. DNA of the CDR3: TGTGCCAGCAGCCAAGACTACGCCGGGGAGCTGTTTTTT.

The table lists this clonotype with a few counts. V is TRBV7-9 and J is TRBJ1-1; perhaps TRBD1 as D (6 bases). The CDR3 extends over 14 amino acids. The germline V and J ends were trimmed by 1 base and 1 base, with 7 bases remaining between them. Germline V CDR1 and CDR2: SEHNR, FQNEAQ (reference sequence). The CDR3 is CASSLEQGNTEAFF. CDR3 coding DNA: TGTGCCAGCAGCTTAGAACAGGGGAACACTGAAGCTTTCTTT.

This clonotype was counted at least ten times. V and J are TRBV29-1 and TRBJ1-2; TRBD1 matches at 7 bases. V shed 5 bases, J shed 1 base, and the junction held 13 bases outside the gene matches. Germline loops: CDR1 SQVTM, CDR2 ANQGSEA. CDR3 size: 16 residues. The CDR3 sequence is CSVLNLGQHYNYGYTF. The CDR3 nucleotides are TGCAGCGTTCTGAACCTGGGACAGCATTATAACTATGGCTACACCTTC.

This clonotype was recorded at least ten times. The chain recombines TRBV18 with TRBJ2-5; tentative D call: TRBD2 (5 bases). CDR3 size: 13 residues. V was clipped by 8 bases and J by 5 bases, with 15 bases between them. CDR1 is KGHSH, CDR2 LQKENI, per germline. The CDR3 reads CASTTQEVETQYF. Written as DNA, the CDR3 is TGTGCCAGCACCACCCAGGAGGTTGAGACCCAGTACTTC.

This clonotype was counted ten times or more. This rearrangement joins TRBV29-1 to TRBJ2-4; 7 bases are shared with TRBD1. J gave up 0 bases and V 6 bases, and 5 bases lay outside the gene matches. The germline gives CDR1 SQVTM, CDR2 ANQGSEA. The CDR3 has 14 amino acids. The CDR3 region has the DNA TGCAGCGTGAGGACAGGAGGAGCCAAAAACATTCAGTACTTC. Translation gives CSVRTGGAKNIQYF.

This clonotype was seen ten or more times. The chain employs TRBV6-5 and TRBJ2-7; D might be TRBD2 (7 bases). The CDR3 has 15 amino acids. Germline V gives CDR1 MNHEY, CDR2 SVGAGI. Deletions cut 2 bases from V and 8 bases from J, with 19 bases between. The CDR3 region is CASSYGSGGSPKQYF. The DNA of the CDR3 is TGTGCCAGCAGTTACGGATCGGGGGGCTCCCCCAAGCAGTACTTC.

This clonotype was picked up many times. The chain carries TRBV7-9 and TRBJ2-1; D may be TRBD1 or TRBD2 (7 bases each). This CDR3 spans 14 amino acids. Germline assignment: CDR1 SEHNR and CDR2 FQNEAQ (reference sequence). V lost 4 bases, J lost 7 bases, and 14 bases lay in between. CDR3 coding DNA: TGTGCCAGCAGCTGGCCAGGGGGAGGGAATGAGCAGTTCTTC. It is translated as CASSWPGGGNEQFF.

This clonotype occurred many times. The chain links TRBV7-9 to TRBJ2-5; 7 bases match TRBD2. V dropped 5 bases and J dropped 3; count of bases not matched to a gene: 15. Germline V gives CDR1 SEHNR, CDR2 FQNEAQ (reference sequence). The CDR3 covers 17 residues. The CDR3 sequence: CASSPSAWAGVKETQYF. CDR3 in DNA: TGTGCCAGCAGCCCCTCGGCCTGGGCGGGGGTGAAAGAGACCCAGTACTTC.

This clonotype showed up many times. The V and J genes are TRBV7-6 and TRBJ1-6; no clear D gene. CDR3 size: 14 residues. Trimming left V 2 bases short and J 7 bases short, with 9 bases between. CDR1 and CDR2 (germline): SGHVS, FNYEAQ. CDR3 coding DNA: TGTGCCAGCAGCTTACCCGGACTCAATTCACCCCTCCACTTT. Protein: CASSLPGLNSPLHF.